These 4 T cell receptor beta chains were all obtained from the same sample, sequenced in a study of blood T cell repertoires in COVID-19. Clones were sequenced by immunoSEQ multiplex PCR, and TCRdb holds only the in-frame ones, with some missing. This table has around 360,000 clones, approximately 84% appearing once. The sequencing input was PBMCs or T cells enriched from blood (not recorded which). Every receptor here comes from a woman under 40 who had recovered from COVID-19.

This sequence joins TRBV6-5 and TRBJ2-4, with 8 nucleotides matching TRBD1. The CDR3 is made up of 14 amino acids. Germline CDR1 MNHEY, CDR2 SVGAGI. J was trimmed by 8 bases and V by 0 bases; bases with no gene match: 3. The CDR3 here is CASSYSGQGDIQYF. Written as DNA, the CDR3 is TGTGCCAGCAGTTACTCTGGACAGGGTGACATTCAGTACTTC.

The chain carries TRBV6-5 and TRBJ1-1; D is unresolved. Trimming took 0 bases from V and 0 from J, leaving 8 bases between them. Per germline, CDR1 MNHEY and CDR2 SVGAGI. There are 15 residues in the CDR3. The CDR3 DNA reads TGTGCCAGCAGTTACTCGGTCGCTATGAACACTGAAGCTTTCTTT. Its translation: CASSYSVAMNTEAFF.

The V call is TRBV9, the J call TRBJ1-2; D may be TRBD1 (5 bases). This CDR3 is built from 14 residues. V lost 3 bases, J lost 8 bases, and 17 bases lay in between. Germline CDR1 is SGDLS and CDR2 is YYNGEE. The CDR3 protein is CASSGSGMLRGYTF. The CDR3 region has the DNA TGTGCCAGCAGCGGTTCAGGGATGTTAAGAGGCTACACCTTC.

V usage is TRBV11-2 and J usage is TRBJ2-2, with 11 positions matching TRBD2. The CDR3 covers 16 residues. CDR1 is SGHAT, CDR2 FQNNGV, per germline. With V trimmed by 4 bases and J by 7 bases, 8 bases remained unmatched. The CDR3 DNA follows: TGTGCCAGCAGCTCAATTAGCGGGGGGGCTATCGGGGAGCTGTTTTTT. Encoded protein: CASSSISGGAIGELFF.